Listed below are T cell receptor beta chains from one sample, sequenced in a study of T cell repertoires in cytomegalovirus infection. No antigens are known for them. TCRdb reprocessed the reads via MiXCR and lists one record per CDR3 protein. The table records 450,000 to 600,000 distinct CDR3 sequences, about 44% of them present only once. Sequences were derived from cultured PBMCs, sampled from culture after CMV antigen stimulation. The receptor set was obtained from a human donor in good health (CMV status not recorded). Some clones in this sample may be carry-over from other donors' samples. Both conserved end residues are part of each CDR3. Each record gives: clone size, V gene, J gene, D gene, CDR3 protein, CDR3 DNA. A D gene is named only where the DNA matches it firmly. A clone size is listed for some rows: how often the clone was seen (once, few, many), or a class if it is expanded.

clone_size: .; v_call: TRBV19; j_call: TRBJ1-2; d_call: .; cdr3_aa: CASNPVNGLYGYTF; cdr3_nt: TGTGCCAGTAACCCCGTGAACGGATTGTATGGCTACACCTTC
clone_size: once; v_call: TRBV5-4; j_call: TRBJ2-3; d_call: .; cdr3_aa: CASSTKGVADTQYF; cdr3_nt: TGTGCCAGCAGCACCAAGGGAGTGGCAGATACGCAGTATTTT
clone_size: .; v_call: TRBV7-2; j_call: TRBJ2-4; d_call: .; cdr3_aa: CASSLTRNIQYF; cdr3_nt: TGTGCCAGCAGCCTCACACGAAACATTCAGTACTTC
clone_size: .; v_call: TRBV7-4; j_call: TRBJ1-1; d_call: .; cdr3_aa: CASSLVATDEAFF; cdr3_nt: TGTGCCAGCAGCTTAGTCGCCACAGACGAAGCTTTCTTT
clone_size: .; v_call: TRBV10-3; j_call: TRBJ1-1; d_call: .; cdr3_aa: CAISESPVAGFTEAFF; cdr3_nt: TGTGCCATCAGTGAGTCACCCGTGGCTGGTTTCACTGAAGCTTTCTTT
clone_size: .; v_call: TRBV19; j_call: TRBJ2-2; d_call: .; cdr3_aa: CASSLSLARIGELFF; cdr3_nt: TGTGCCAGTAGTCTATCCCTGGCTAGGATCGGGGAGCTGTTTTTT
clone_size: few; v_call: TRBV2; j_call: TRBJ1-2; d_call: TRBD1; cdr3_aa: CASRGDSALYGYTF; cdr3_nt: TGTGCCAGCAGGGGGGACAGTGCTCTCTATGGCTACACCTTC
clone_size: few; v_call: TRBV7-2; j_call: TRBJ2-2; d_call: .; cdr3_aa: CASSPPLAGELFF; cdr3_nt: TGTGCCAGCAGCCCACCCCTGGCCGGGGAGCTGTTTTTT
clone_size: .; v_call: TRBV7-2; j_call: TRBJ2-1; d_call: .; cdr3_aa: CASRPSQGEQFF; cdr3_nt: TGTGCCAGCAGACCTTCTCAGGGTGAGCAGTTCTTC
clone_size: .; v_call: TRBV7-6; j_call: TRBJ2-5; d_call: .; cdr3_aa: CASSREESRYF; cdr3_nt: TGTGCCAGCAGCCGGGAAGAGTCCCGGTACTTC
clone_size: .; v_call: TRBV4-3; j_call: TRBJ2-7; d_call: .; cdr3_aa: CASSQDRVLVYEQYF; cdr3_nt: TGCGCCAGCAGCCAAGACAGGGTCCTGGTCTACGAGCAGTACTTC
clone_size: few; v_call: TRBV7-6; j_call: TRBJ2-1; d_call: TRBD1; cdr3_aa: CASSLRQGTYNEQFF; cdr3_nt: TGTGCCAGCAGCTTAAGACAGGGAACTTACAATGAGCAGTTCTTC
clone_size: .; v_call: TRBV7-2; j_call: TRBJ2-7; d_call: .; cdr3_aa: CASSPRVGTEQYF; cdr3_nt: TGTGCCAGCAGCCCCCGCGTTGGGACCGAGCAGTACTTC
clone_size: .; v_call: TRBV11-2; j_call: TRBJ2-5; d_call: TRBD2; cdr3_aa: CASSTWTSGDNKETQYF; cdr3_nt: TGTGCCAGCAGCACCTGGACTAGCGGGGACAATAAAGAGACCCAGTACTTC
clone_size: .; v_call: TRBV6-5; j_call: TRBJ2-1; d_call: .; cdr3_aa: CASSLRLEFYNEQFF; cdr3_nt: TGTGCCAGCAGCCTTCGACTAGAGTTCTACAATGAGCAGTTCTTC
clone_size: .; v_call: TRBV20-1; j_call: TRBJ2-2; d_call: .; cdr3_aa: CSARPTGVGTGELFF; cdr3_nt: TGCAGTGCTAGACCGACGGGGGTTGGGACCGGGGAGCTGTTTTTT
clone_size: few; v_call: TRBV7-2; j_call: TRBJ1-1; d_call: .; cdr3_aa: CASSFRNTEAFF; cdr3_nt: TGTGCCAGCAGCTTCAGAAACACTGAAGCTTTCTTT
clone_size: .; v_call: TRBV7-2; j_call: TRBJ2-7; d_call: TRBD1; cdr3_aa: CASSKRQGLAYEQYF; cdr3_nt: TGTGCCAGCAGCAAGAGACAGGGGTTGGCCTACGAGCAGTACTTC
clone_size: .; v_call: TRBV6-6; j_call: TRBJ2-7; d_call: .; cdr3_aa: CASSFGPQNYEQYF; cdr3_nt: TGTGCCAGCAGTTTTGGTCCCCAGAACTACGAGCAGTACTTC
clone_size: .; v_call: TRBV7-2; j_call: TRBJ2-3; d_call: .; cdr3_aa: CASSSLRGQGKSPDTQYF; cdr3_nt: TGTGCCAGCAGCTCGTTACGAGGCCAGGGGAAGAGTCCAGATACGCAGTATTTT
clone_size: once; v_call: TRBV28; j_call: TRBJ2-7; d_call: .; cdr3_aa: CASSWGASPSYEQYF; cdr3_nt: TGTGCCAGCAGCTGGGGGGCATCACCCTCCTACGAGCAGTACTTC
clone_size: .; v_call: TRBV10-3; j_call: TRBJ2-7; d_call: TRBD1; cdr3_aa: CAINTDRAYGEQYF; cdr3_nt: TGTGCCATCAATACCGACAGGGCCTACGGGGAGCAGTACTTC
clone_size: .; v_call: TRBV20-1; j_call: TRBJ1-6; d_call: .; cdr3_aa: CSARERGRISYNSPLHF; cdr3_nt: TGCAGTGCTAGAGAGAGGGGCAGGATCTCCTATAATTCACCCCTCCACTTT
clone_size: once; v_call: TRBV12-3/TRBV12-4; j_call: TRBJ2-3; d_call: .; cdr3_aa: CASRAWTDTQYF; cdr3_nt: TGTGCCAGCAGGGCATGGACAGATACGCAGTATTTT
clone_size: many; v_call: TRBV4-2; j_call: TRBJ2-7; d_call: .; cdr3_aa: CASSQDRSFLYEQYF; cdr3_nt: TGTGCCAGCAGCCAAGATCGTAGTTTCCTATACGAGCAGTACTTC
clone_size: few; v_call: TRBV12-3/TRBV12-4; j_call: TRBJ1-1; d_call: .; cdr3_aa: CASSSWGNTEAFF; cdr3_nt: TGTGCCAGCAGTTCGTGGGGGAACACTGAAGCTTTCTTT
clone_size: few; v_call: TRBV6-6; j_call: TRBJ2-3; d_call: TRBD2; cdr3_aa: CASSVDIWRLAGDTQYF; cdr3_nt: TGTGCCAGCAGTGTGGATATTTGGCGGCTAGCGGGAGATACGCAGTATTTT
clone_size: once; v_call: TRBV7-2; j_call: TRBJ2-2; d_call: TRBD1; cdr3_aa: CAYRTGTTTGELFF; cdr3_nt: TGTGCCTACCGGACAGGGACGACCACCGGGGAGCTGTTTTTT
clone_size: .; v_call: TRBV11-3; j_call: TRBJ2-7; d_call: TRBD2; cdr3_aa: CASSSGTSGSREQYF; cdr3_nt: TGTGCCAGCAGTAGCGGGACTAGCGGGTCTCGTGAGCAGTACTTC